Below are 29 T cell receptor beta chains sequenced from a single sample in a study of CD8 T cells in ankylosing spondylitis listed by TCRdb under 2017. Summary of the overall study and its limitations: A TCR beta motif of fewer than 10 highly homologous amino acid variants appeared characteristic of blood from ankylosing spondylitis patients.

The method was 5' RACE. The sequencer was an Illumina HiSeq 2500. TCRdb redid the processing of the public reads, applying fastp at Q25 and MiXCR, and retained in-frame beta chains. Every distinct CDR3 protein forms one entry, paired with its most common genes and DNA. The sample table lists hundreds of thousands of distinct CDR3 sequences, roughly 26% of them with a count of one. The ten largest make up about 1% of the sample. No cognate antigen is known for these TCRs. Sequenced: blood, either unsorted or a sorted T cell fraction (not recorded which). These receptors were collected from a male donor with ankylosing spondylitis.

At least ten counts were recorded for this clonotype. V and J are TRBV12-3 or TRBV12-4 and TRBJ2-3; D is undetermined. This CDR3 spans 11 amino acids. V was shortened by 6 bases and J by 2 bases, with 3 bases between the two germline ends. The CDR3: CASRTTDTQYF. CDR3 nucleotides: TGTGCCAGCAGAACCACAGATACGCAGTATTTT.

This clonotype was observed once. The CDR3 is CASSLGQGAGKTQYF. The CDR3 DNA reads as TGTGCCAGCAGCTTAGGTCAGGGGGCCGGAAAGACCCAGTACTTC. The gene calls are TRBV7-2 and TRBJ2-5, with 8 bases aligning to TRBD1. The germline V gene has CDR1 SGHTA and CDR2 FQGNSA. This CDR3 has 15 residues. Trimming took 1 base from V and 6 from J; bases not matched to a gene: 7.

Only a few counts were recorded for this clonotype. The rearrangement joins TRBV19 to TRBJ1-6; D is uncertain. V lost 7 bases to trimming and J lost 4 bases, with 8 bases between them. The CDR3 spans 13 residues. Germline CDR1 and CDR2: LNHDA and SQIVND (reference sequence). The DNA for the CDR3 is TGTGCCAGTATGCAGAAGTATAATTCACCCCTCCACTTT. It codes for CASMQKYNSPLHF. Full variable domain (missing parts from reference TRBV19 and TRBJ1-6): DGGITQSPKYLFRKEGQNVTLSCEQNLNHDAMYWYRQDPGQGLRLIYYSQIVNDFQKGDIAEGYSVSREKKESFPLTVTSAQKNPTAFYLCASMQKYNSPLHFGNGTRLTVT.

The chain combines TRBV20-1 with TRBJ1-5; tentatively, D is TRBD1 (6 bases). This CDR3 has 12 amino acids. V lost 4 bases and J lost 7, with 11 bases in between. Germline V gene sequence: CDR1 DFQATT, CDR2 SNEGSKA (reference sequence). The CDR3 region is CSANRVGQPQHF. The CDR3 bases are TGCAGTGCTAACAGGGTTGGCCAGCCCCAGCATTTT.

V is TRBV6-4 and J is TRBJ1-1; D gene unclear. The germline V and J ends were trimmed by 3 bases and 4 bases, with 12 bases remaining between them. Per the germline V gene, CDR1 is MRHNA and CDR2 is SNTAGT. The CDR3 sequence is 14 residues long. In nucleotides, the CDR3 is TGTGCCAGCAGTGATACGGACCGGGGCACTGAAGCTTTCTTT. This gives the protein CASSDTDRGTEAFF.

This clonotype was detected only a few times. The rearrangement links TRBV5-1 to TRBJ2-7, with 11 bases fitting TRBD2. Germline values: CDR1 SGHRS, CDR2 YFSETQ. The V gene end was trimmed by 4 bases and the J gene end by 5 bases; junction bases not matched to a gene: 5. The CDR3 has 14 residues. Here the CDR3 reads CASSLTSGIDEQYF. Here the CDR3 DNA reads TGCGCCAGCAGCCTGACTAGCGGGATCGACGAGCAGTACTTC.

This clonotype came up a few times. The chain employs TRBV5-1 and TRBJ2-5, with D perhaps matching TRBD2 (5 bases). This CDR3 is 15 amino acids long. Per the germline V gene, CDR1 is SGHRS and CDR2 is YFSETQ. V was clipped by 4 bases and J by 5 bases, with 18 bases between them. The CDR3 nucleotides are TGCGCCAGCAGCCCAGAGGGCCGCGGCGGGGAGACCCAGTACTTC. The encoded protein is CASSPEGRGGETQYF.

In its sample, this clonotype was seen many times. The genes are TRBV20-1 and TRBJ1-1; 8 positions agree with TRBD1. This CDR3 region has 15 residues. CDR1 DFQATT and CDR2 SNEGSKA come from the germline V gene (reference sequence). J lost 6 bases, V lost 6 bases, and 15 bases had no gene match. DNA for the CDR3: TGCAGTGCGAGCCGCCCCCTCGACAGGGGTCCTGAAGCTTTCTTT. Translated: CSASRPLDRGPEAFF.

This clonotype was picked up a small number of times. The chain employs TRBV15 and TRBJ2-1, with TRBD2 identical over 11 bases. The CDR3 contains 15 residues. The V gene end was trimmed by 3 bases and the J gene end by 4 bases; junction bases not matched to a gene: 2. Germline assignment: CDR1 LNHNV and CDR2 YYDKDF (reference sequence). The CDR3 DNA follows: TGTGCCACCAGCAGGGGACTAGCGGATTACAATGAGCAGTTCTTC. Encoded protein: CATSRGLADYNEQFF. Together with reference TRBV15 and TRBJ2-1, the CDR3 gives the full variable domain: DAMVIQNPRYQVTQFGKPVTLSCSQTLNHNVMYWYQQKSSQAPKLLFHYYDKDFNNEADTPDNFQSRRPNTSFCFLDIRSPGLGDTAMYLCATSRGLADYNEQFFGPGTRLTVL.

The chain employs TRBV20-1 and TRBJ1-3; no clear D. This CDR3 spans 14 amino acids. Germline V gene sequence: CDR1 DFQATT, CDR2 SNEGSKA (reference sequence). V gave up 5 bases and J gave up 4 bases, with 15 bases separating them. CDR3 sequence (DNA): TGCAGTGCTCTGGACCTCCCGGGGGGAAACACCATATATTTT. Amino acids: CSALDLPGGNTIYF.

The chain couples TRBV5-1 to TRBJ1-1; 8 bases fit TRBD1. The CDR3 is made up of 17 amino acids. CDR1 and CDR2 (germline): SGHRS, YFSETQ. V trimming: 2 bases; J trimming: 1 base; junction bases outside the gene matches: 10. CDR3 residues: CASSFIIQGAPNTEAFF. As DNA, the CDR3 is TGCGCCAGCAGCTTTATTATTCAGGGGGCTCCGAACACTGAAGCTTTCTTT. Together with reference TRBV5-1 and TRBJ1-1, the CDR3 gives the full variable domain: KAGVTQTPRYLIKTRGQQVTLSCSPISGHRSVSWYQQTPGQGLQFLFEYFSETQRNKGNFPGRFSGRQFSNSRSEMNVSTLELGDSALYLCASSFIIQGAPNTEAFFGQGTRLTVV.

V is TRBV5-1 and J is TRBJ2-6, with 7 bases that match TRBD1. Germline assignment: CDR1 SGHRS and CDR2 YFSETQ. With 4 bases clipped from V and 6 bases from J, the junction kept 7 bases outside the gene matches. CDR3 length: 15 residues. This CDR3 is CASSPYRGKANVLTF. In nucleotides, the CDR3 is TGCGCCAGCAGCCCTTACAGGGGAAAGGCCAACGTCCTGACTTTC.

This clonotype was counted between two and nine times. This chain uses TRBV11-2 with TRBJ2-1; tentative D call: TRBD1 (6 bases). The V end lost 1 base, the J end lost 6 bases, and 16 bases lay between the germline ends. CDR1 is SGHAT, CDR2 FQNNGV, per germline. There are 16 residues in the CDR3. DNA of the CDR3: TGTGCCAGCAGCTTAGTAGGGGGAGCGATCTTCAATGAGCAGTTCTTC. Its translation is CASSLVGGAIFNEQFF.

The chain recombines TRBV7-6 with TRBJ1-4, with D possibly TRBD1 on 6 matching bases. The germline V and J ends were trimmed by 0 bases and 3 bases, with 14 bases remaining between them. The CDR3 extends over 17 amino acids. Germline CDR1 reads SGHVS; CDR2 reads FNYEAQ. CDR3 in DNA: TGTGCCAGCAGCTTAGCGCTCACAGGGTGGGCTAATGAAAAACTGTTTTTT. Its protein is CASSLALTGWANEKLFF.

The chain is built from TRBV10-3 and TRBJ2-3; 14 positions match TRBD2. From germline, CDR1 is ENHRY and CDR2 SYGVKD. The CDR3 extends over 15 amino acids. Trimming took 4 bases from V and 5 from J; bases not matched to a gene: 2. CDR3 amino acids: CAISGTSGRRDTQYF. Here the CDR3 DNA reads TGTGCCATCAGTGGGACTAGCGGGAGGAGAGATACGCAGTATTTT.

V gene TRBV7-2 combines with J gene TRBJ1-3, with D uncertain. There are 15 residues in the CDR3. V was pared by 0 bases and J by 3 bases, with 9 bases between. Germline V lookup: CDR1 SGHTA, CDR2 FQGNSA. CDR3 residues: CASSLAYGSGNTIYF. In DNA, the CDR3 is TGTGCCAGCAGCTTAGCGTATGGGAGTGGAAACACCATATATTTT.

This clonotype was detected a few times. Here the CDR3 reads CASSRKDRGNTEAFF. Here the CDR3 DNA reads TGTGCCAGCAGCCGAAAGGACAGGGGGAACACTGAAGCTTTCTTT. The V gene is TRBV14, the J gene TRBJ1-1; TRBD1 agrees at 9 bases. From germline, CDR1 is SGHDN and CDR2 FVKESK. Trimming at V came to 4 bases and at J to 1 base, leaving 4 bases not matched to a gene. The CDR3 sequence is 15 residues long.

This clonotype was observed a few times. This chain joins TRBV20-1 and TRBJ2-1; 8 nucleotides agree with TRBD2. Germline V gene sequence: CDR1 DFQATT, CDR2 SNEGSKA (reference sequence). V trimming: 2 bases; J trimming: 7 bases; junction bases outside the gene matches: 4. This CDR3 is built from 13 residues. The CDR3 nucleotides read TGCAGTGCTAGAAAGGCTAGCGGGAATGAGCAGTTCTTC. It codes for CSARKASGNEQFF.

J is TRBJ2-5 and V is TRBV2; 10 bases agree with TRBD1. The CDR3 length is 15 residues. With 6 bases clipped from V and 7 bases from J, the junction kept 11 bases outside the gene matches. Germline loops: CDR1 SNHLY, CDR2 FYNNEI. The CDR3 DNA is TGTGCCAGCAGGGCACCGGGACAGGGGCTTTCGACCCAGTACTTC. Residues: CASRAPGQGLSTQYF.

The genes are TRBV19 and TRBJ2-1, with 12 bases fitting TRBD1. This CDR3 has 15 residues. Germline values: CDR1 LNHDA, CDR2 SQIVND (reference sequence). J was trimmed by 9 bases and V by 5 bases; bases with no gene match: 8. CDR3 DNA: TGTGCCAGTAGTTTTAGCGGGACAGGGGGCCTTGAGCAGTTCTTC. It is translated as CASSFSGTGGLEQFF.

The rearrangement uses TRBV24-1 and TRBJ2-2; 8 bases are shared with TRBD1. CDR3 length: 14 amino acids. The germline gives CDR1 KGHDR, CDR2 SFDVKD. Trimming removed 8 bases from V and 0 bases from J; junction bases left unmatched: 1. The CDR3 region is CATKQGANTGELFF. CDR3 nucleotides: TGTGCCACCAAACAGGGGGCGAACACCGGGGAGCTGTTTTTT.

The genes are TRBV24-1 and TRBJ2-1; tentatively, D is TRBD1 (6 bases). The length of the CDR3 is 14 residues. The V gene lost 4 bases and the J gene lost 7 bases, with 13 bases spanning the gap. Germline lookup yields CDR1 KGHDR and CDR2 SFDVKD. This CDR3 is CATSEPGQRNEQFF. DNA for the CDR3: TGTGCCACCAGTGAACCCGGACAGCGTAATGAGCAGTTCTTC.

This rearrangement joins TRBV20-1 to TRBJ2-5, with 13 nucleotides matching TRBD2. This CDR3 has 15 residues. Per germline, CDR1 DFQATT and CDR2 SNEGSKA (reference sequence). Losses at the gene ends were 5 bases for V and 5 bases for J; bases not matched to a gene: 8. CDR3 sequence (DNA): TGCAGTGCTGGACTAGCGGGAGCTTTAGCGGAGACCCAGTACTTC. Its translation: CSAGLAGALAETQYF.

The gene calls are TRBV12-3 or TRBV12-4 and TRBJ2-7; 13 bases match TRBD2. The CDR3 is 14 residues long. V shed 5 bases and J 9 bases; nucleotides not matched to a gene: 7. CDR3 loop: CASSLGLAGSRQYV. CDR3 sequence (DNA): TGTGCCAGCAGTCTGGGACTAGCGGGATCTAGGCAGTACGTC.

This clonotype was counted a single time. The gene calls are TRBV28 and TRBJ2-1, with 7 bases that match TRBD2. Unmatched junction bases numbered 13, after V lost 5 bases and J lost 6 bases. Germline V gene lookup returns CDR1 MDHEN and CDR2 SYDVKM. CDR3 length: 16 residues. In DNA form, the CDR3 reads TGTGCCAGCAGTCCCTCATATAGCGGGTCTTTCAATGAGCAGTTCTTC. This sequence encodes CASSPSYSGSFNEQFF.

The chain is built from TRBV9 and TRBJ1-1; no reliable D call. The CDR3 runs to 14 residues. Germline CDR1 is SGDLS and CDR2 is YYNGEE. V lost 1 base to trimming and J lost 4 bases, with 11 bases between them. CDR3 in amino acids: CASSVSYVSTEAFF. In DNA form, the CDR3 reads TGTGCCAGCAGCGTATCCTACGTCAGCACTGAAGCTTTCTTT.

This clonotype turned up a few times. The V and J genes are TRBV2 and TRBJ2-5; D assignment may be TRBD1 or TRBD2 (5 bases each). Between the trimmed V and J ends, which lost 7 bases and 5 bases, there was a span of 20 bases. Germline V lookup: CDR1 SNHLY, CDR2 FYNNEI. The CDR3 spans 15 residues. The CDR3 DNA reads TGTGCCAGCAAAGTGGGGGTTGGGGTCGCGGAGACCCAGTACTTC. Amino acids: CASKVGVGVAETQYF.

Only a few counts were recorded for this clonotype. The chain combines TRBV20-1 with TRBJ2-1; 12 bases agree with TRBD2. Germline trimming cut 5 bases from V and 0 bases from J; bases unmatched to any gene: 8. Germline V CDR1 and CDR2: DFQATT, SNEGSKA (reference sequence). This CDR3 is built from 17 residues. The CDR3 reads CSAGGLAGRPSYNEQFF. Written as DNA, the CDR3 is TGCAGTGCTGGGGGACTAGCGGGTCGTCCCTCCTACAATGAGCAGTTCTTC.

The chain uses TRBV2 and TRBJ2-3, with 8 bases aligning to TRBD2. J gave up 7 bases and V 2 bases, and 5 bases lay outside the gene matches. This CDR3 is 14 amino acids long. Germline V gene sequence: CDR1 SNHLY, CDR2 FYNNEI. The CDR3 loop reads CASSETGGAYTQYF. The CDR3 coding sequence is TGTGCCAGCAGTGAAACGGGAGGGGCTTATACGCAGTATTTT.